These 22 T cell receptor beta chains originate from one sample sequenced in a study of early T cells in non-severe SARS-CoV-2 infection. MiXCR, run by TCRdb on the 5' RACE reads, gives a single entry per CDR3 protein. Of fewer than 40,000 distinct CDR3 sequences in the sample, around 6.3% are singletons; the top ten hold 4.5% to 7.5%. The sample taken for sequencing was whole blood. The receptors stem from an adult who was a healthcare worker with PCR-confirmed SARS-CoV-2 infection or an uninfected control (not recorded which).

This clonotype showed up many times. The chain recombines TRBV9 with TRBJ1-2, with D uncertain. The germline V gene has CDR1 SGDLS and CDR2 YYNGEE. V dropped 3 bases and J dropped 4 bases, with 13 bases sitting between them. The CDR3 totals 14 residues. CDR3 coding DNA: TGTGCCAGCAGCGAGAGGGCCGGGAGCTATGGCTACACCTTC. Translated: CASSERAGSYGYTF.

This clonotype has just a few counts. This sequence joins TRBV9 and TRBJ2-1; 8 bases line up with TRBD2. The CDR3 has 16 residues. CDR1 and CDR2 (germline): SGDLS, YYNGEE. V trimming: 0 bases; J trimming: 5 bases; junction bases outside the gene matches: 7. CDR3 protein: CASSVATAGADNEQFF. CDR3 coding DNA: TGTGCCAGCAGCGTAGCTACAGCGGGAGCTGACAATGAGCAGTTCTTC.

This clonotype was recorded at least ten times. The J gene is TRBJ1-4, the V gene TRBV7-3; possible D gene TRBD1, 5 bases. The germline V gene encodes CDR1 SGHTA and CDR2 FQGTGA. The CDR3 is 14 residues long. V was cut by 5 bases and J by 3 bases, with 10 bases left in between. This CDR3 is CASSSRESNEKLFF. CDR3 coding DNA: TGTGCCAGCAGCAGCAGGGAATCTAATGAAAAACTGTTTTTT.

This clonotype was seen repeatedly, ten times or more. The V gene is TRBV12-3 or TRBV12-4, the J gene TRBJ2-7; 9 nucleotides line up with TRBD1. V gave up 5 bases and J gave up 2 bases; unmatched junction bases: 4. The CDR3 runs 14 residues. The CDR3, as DNA: TGTGCCAGCAGTCCGAACAGGGGGCCCTACGAGCAGTACTTC. It encodes CASSPNRGPYEQYF.

This clonotype came up a few times. The chain carries TRBV27 and TRBJ2-1, with 8 bases lining up with TRBD2. The CDR3 totals 13 residues. V shed 4 bases and J 6 bases; nucleotides not matched to a gene: 2. CDR1 MNHEY and CDR2 SMNVEV come from the germline V gene (reference sequence). The CDR3 nucleotides are TGTGCCAGCAGTTGGGCGGGGGGCAATGAGCAGTTCTTC. This codes for CASSWAGGNEQFF.

This clonotype was observed many times. The chain uses TRBV29-1 and TRBJ2-3; 7 nucleotides align to TRBD2. Trimming removed 3 bases from V and 1 base from J; junction bases left unmatched: 4. This CDR3 is 14 amino acids long. CDR1 is SQVTM and CDR2 is ANQGSEA in the germline V gene. The CDR3 protein is CSVEERGGTDTQYF. Here the CDR3 DNA reads TGCAGCGTTGAGGAGCGGGGAGGCACAGATACGCAGTATTTT.

The rearrangement uses TRBV7-2 and TRBJ2-5; D remains unclear. Germline CDR1 is SGHTA and CDR2 is FQGNSA. V gave up 1 base and J gave up 1 base, with 13 bases separating them. This CDR3 is built from 16 residues. The CDR3 DNA follows: TGTGCCAGCAGCTTAGACCTCCTTAGGGTCCAAGAGACCCAGTACTTC. Its protein product is CASSLDLLRVQETQYF.

This clonotype was counted only a few times. An end of the junction does not agree with germline; a read error may underlie this. The rearrangement joins TRBV7-9 to TRBJ1-2; D is ambiguous. The CDR3 is 15 amino acids. CDR1 SEHNR and CDR2 FQNEAQ come from the germline V gene (reference sequence). This chain's CDR3 is CTSSLGTATTYGYTF. CDR3 DNA: TGTACCAGCAGCTTAGGTACAGCAACAACCTATGGCTACACCTTC.

This clonotype showed up just a few times. The CDR3: CASSFGYNSPLHF. DNA of the CDR3: TGTGCCAGCAGTTTCGGTTATAATTCACCCCTCCACTTT. The rearrangement links TRBV12-3 or TRBV12-4 to TRBJ1-6; D not resolved. The CDR3 has 13 residues. Between the trimmed V and J ends, which lost 3 bases and 4 bases, there was a span of 4 bases.

This clonotype was seen a few times. The J gene is TRBJ2-7, the V gene TRBV6-7; 8 nucleotides agree with TRBD2. TRBV6-7 is an ORF, with its function uncertain. The V segment lost 6 bases and the J segment 2 bases; nucleotides outside the gene matches: 9. The CDR3 consists of 15 residues. CDR3 coding DNA: TGTGCCAGCAGGCGGTTAGCGGGAAGGACCTACGAGCAGTACTTC. As protein: CASRRLAGRTYEQYF.

This clonotype has only a few counts. The rearrangement uses TRBV7-9 and TRBJ2-7, with D perhaps TRBD2 (6 bases). The CDR3 sequence is 12 residues long. V lost 2 bases to trimming and J lost 7 bases, with 9 bases between them. In germline, CDR1 is SEHNR, CDR2 FQNEAQ (reference sequence). In DNA form, the CDR3 reads TGTGCCAGCAGCTTACTAGCGTGGGAGCAGTACTTC. Encoded protein: CASSLLAWEQYF.

This clonotype has a handful of counts. The chain joins TRBV5-1 to TRBJ2-7; 8 bases map to TRBD2. CDR1 and CDR2 (germline): SGHRS, YFSETQ. V dropped 10 bases and J dropped 0; count of bases not matched to a gene: 21. The CDR3 is 18 amino acids. CDR3 sequence reads: CAGVERESLNRSSYEQYF. In nucleotides, the CDR3 is TGCGCCGGAGTCGAGCGGGAGAGCCTCAATAGGAGCTCCTACGAGCAGTACTTC.

This clonotype was picked up many times. Written as DNA, the CDR3 is TGTGCCAGCAGTTTAATGCGGGGGACTGAAGCTTTCTTT. Translated: CASSLMRGTEAFF. The rearrangement joins TRBV12-3 or TRBV12-4 to TRBJ1-1; D perhaps matches TRBD1 (5 bases). V was shortened by 2 bases and J by 5 bases, with 9 bases between the two germline ends. The CDR3 totals 13 residues.

This clonotype showed up just a few times. The chain carries TRBV28 and TRBJ2-1; D gene uncertain. Trimming removed 10 bases from V and 5 bases from J, with 21 bases in between. This CDR3 spans 15 amino acids. The V gene's germline CDR1 is MDHEN and CDR2 SYDVKM. CDR3 amino acids: CATSLHTRSDNEQFF. In DNA form, the CDR3 reads TGTGCCACCAGCCTACACACCCGGTCAGACAATGAGCAGTTCTTC.

Only a few counts were recorded for this clonotype. This rearrangement joins TRBV20-1 to TRBJ2-3; tentative D call: TRBD2 (5 bases). This CDR3 contains 11 residues. Germline V gives CDR1 DFQATT, CDR2 SNEGSKA (reference sequence). The V end lost 7 bases, the J end lost 1 base, and 6 bases lay between the germline ends. In DNA form, the CDR3 reads TGCAGTGTAGCGCGCACAGATACGCAGTATTTT. It specifies CSVARTDTQYF.

This clonotype was seen ten or more times. This chain joins TRBV4-3 and TRBJ2-7; TRBD1 agrees at 12 bases. The CDR3 contains 17 residues. With V trimmed by 0 bases and J by 7 bases, 10 bases remained unmatched. Germline V CDR1 and CDR2: LGHNA, YSLEER. For the CDR3, the DNA is TGCGCCAGCAGCCAAGATGGGACAGGGGGCGGCACTCGGGAGCAGTACTTC. Protein: CASSQDGTGGGTREQYF.

The chain uses TRBV5-4 and TRBJ2-7, with D maybe TRBD1 (5 bases). Germline V gene lookup returns CDR1 SGHNT and CDR2 YYREEE (reference sequence). Trimming took off 1 base at V and 7 bases at J, with 9 bases between the two ends. The CDR3 sequence is 12 residues long. Here the CDR3 DNA reads TGTGCCAGCAGCTTGCAGGGATGGGAGCAGTACTTC. Translated: CASSLQGWEQYF.

This clonotype was recorded many times. J is TRBJ2-6 and V is TRBV13, with D unresolved. CDR1 and CDR2 (germline): PRHDT, FYEKMQ (reference sequence). CDR3 size: 18 residues. V lost 5 bases and J lost 0, with 17 bases in between. The CDR3 region is CASSPLGGAVSGANVLTF. DNA for the CDR3: TGTGCCAGCAGCCCCCTTGGTGGAGCCGTCTCTGGGGCCAACGTCCTGACTTTC. Using reference TRBV13 and TRBJ2-6 for the parts outside the CDR3, the full variable domain is AAGVIQSPRHLIKEKRETATLKCYPIPRHDTVYWYQQGPGQDPQFLISFYEKMQSDKGSIPDRFSAQQFSDYHSELNMSSLELGDSALYFCASSPLGGAVSGANVLTFGAGSRLTVL.

This clonotype was detected many times. The rearrangement uses TRBV20-1 and TRBJ2-1, with 11 nucleotides matching TRBD1. The V gene end was trimmed by 3 bases and the J gene end by 9 bases; junction bases not matched to a gene: 10. From germline, CDR1 is DFQATT and CDR2 SNEGSKA (reference sequence). The CDR3 has 15 residues. The CDR3 protein is CSASFGTGGWREQFF. CDR3 in DNA: TGCAGTGCTAGTTTTGGGACAGGGGGTTGGCGTGAGCAGTTCTTC.

This clonotype has at least ten counts. This chain links TRBV3-1 with TRBJ2-4, with unresolved D. The V end was cut by 0 bases, the J end by 0 bases, with 6 bases between. The CDR3 runs 15 residues. Germline V gene sequence: CDR1 LGHDT, CDR2 YNNKEL (reference sequence). DNA for the CDR3: TGTGCCAGCAGCCAAGATTCCGTAGCCAAAAACATTCAGTACTTC. This codes for CASSQDSVAKNIQYF. The variable domain in full, with the rest retrieved from reference TRBV3-1 and TRBJ2-4, is DTAVSQTPKYLVTQMGNDKSIKCEQNLGHDTMYWYKQDSKKFLKIMFSYNNKELIINETVPNRFSPKSPDKAHLNLHINSLELGDSAVYFCASSQDSVAKNIQYFGAGTRLSVL.

The rearrangement links TRBV7-2 to TRBJ2-4; 9 bases line up with TRBD1. The CDR3 has 16 residues. The ends lost 3 bases at V and 8 bases at J; junction bases unmatched: 11. In germline, CDR1 is SGHTA, CDR2 FQGNSA. In DNA form, the CDR3 reads TGTGCCAGCAGCTTGCAGGGACAGGGACCTTCGGACATTCAGTACTTC. Translated: CASSLQGQGPSDIQYF.

This sequence joins TRBV2 and TRBJ2-7; D is perhaps TRBD1 or TRBD2 (7 bases each). V lost 6 bases, J lost 12 bases, and 27 bases lay in between. The V gene's germline CDR1 is SNHLY and CDR2 FYNNEI. The CDR3 is 15 residues long. CDR3 loop: CASRDPGTGGYRGYF. As DNA, the CDR3 is TGTGCCAGCAGGGACCCCGGGACGGGAGGCTACAGGGGGTACTTC.